This T cell receptor (beta chain) was sequenced for a study of blood T cells in healthy people across ages. Together with a sample-barcoded 5' primer, a J-beta primer mix was included in a second PCR lasting about 6 to 11 cycles. Researchers report that a template-switch adaptor with 12 random nucleotides tagged each cDNA molecule. TCRdb reanalysed the 5' RACE reads using MiXCR and keeps one entry per CDR3 protein. The sample includes approximately 1,700,000 distinct CDR3 sequences, about two fifths of them seen just once. Sequenced material: blood. The sequence was obtained from a human donor in good health.

In DNA form, the CDR3 reads TGTGCCAGCAGGGACAGGACGCATGCTGGTTCACCCCTCCACTTT. Translation: CASRDRTHAGSPLHF. This chain uses TRBV27 with TRBJ1-6; TRBD1 matches at 7 bases. Trimming at V came to 6 bases and at J to 9 bases, leaving 11 bases not matched to a gene. Germline CDR1 is MNHEY and CDR2 is SMNVEV (reference sequence). The CDR3 contains 15 residues.